The 7 T cell receptor beta chains below were found in one sample sequenced in a study of blood T cell repertoires in COVID-19. The repertoire was sequenced with immunoSEQ multiplex PCR; TCRdb's copy has only in-frame clones and lacks some. The sample contains about 230,000 clones, about 90% of which appear only once. The sample comprised PBMCs or T cells enriched from blood (not recorded which). The receptors come from a man aged 25-45 years who had recovered from COVID-19.

The rearrangement joins TRBV5-1 to TRBJ1-1; maybe TRBD1 (5 bases). The ends were cut back, 5 bases at V and 3 bases at J, with 11 bases in the middle. CDR1 SGHRS and CDR2 YFSETQ come from the germline V gene. The CDR3 length is 13 residues. The CDR3 loop is CASRGSGDTEAFF. The CDR3, as DNA: TGCGCCAGCAGGGGGTCGGGGGACACTGAAGCTTTCTTT.

The chain is built from TRBV6-5 and TRBJ1-1; D is ambiguous. CDR1 and CDR2 (germline): MNHEY, SVGAGI. The CDR3 has 14 residues. The V end lost 5 bases, the J end lost 1 base, and 11 bases lay between the germline ends. This CDR3 reads CASSPSPTNTEAFF. In nucleotides, the CDR3 is TGTGCCAGCAGTCCGTCACCTACGAACACTGAAGCTTTCTTT.

The rearrangement uses TRBV6-5 and TRBJ1-5; D is unresolved. The germline V gene has CDR1 MNHEY and CDR2 SVGAGI. The CDR3 has 12 residues. V was trimmed by 6 bases and J by 7 bases, leaving 10 bases between them. The CDR3 bases are TGTGCCAGCAGGGAGGGTACGCAGCCCCAGCATTTT. Translating it yields CASREGTQPQHF.

This clone was seen once. The chain has TRBV9 and TRBJ2-3; no definite D call. Trimming removed 4 bases from V and 4 bases from J, with 13 bases in between. The CDR3 is 14 residues long. Germline CDR1 reads SGDLS; CDR2 reads YYNGEE. This CDR3 reads CASSPRSFADTQYF. The DNA of the CDR3 is TGTGCCAGCAGCCCCCGGTCGTTCGCAGATACGCAGTATTTT.

This clone was seen once. The chain is built from TRBV4-3 and TRBJ2-2; D remains ambiguous. The V end was cut by 4 bases, the J end by 0 bases, with 3 bases between. The CDR3 is 13 residues long. Per the germline V gene, CDR1 is LGHNA and CDR2 is YSLEER. CDR3 nucleotide sequence: TGCGCCAGCAGCCCGGCGAACACCGGGGAGCTGTTTTTT. Amino acids: CASSPANTGELFF.

The chain joins TRBV27 to TRBJ1-2, with D tentatively TRBD1 (5 bases). V shed 6 bases and J shed 3 bases, with 17 bases lying between them. Germline V gene data show CDR1 as MNHEY and CDR2 as SMNVEV (reference sequence). This CDR3 has 15 residues. The DNA of the CDR3 is TGTGCCAGCAGCCCCCTTGGGGGGGTGGACTATGGCTACACCTTC. Translation: CASSPLGGVDYGYTF.

Here the CDR3 reads CASSVVSGTGGKNEQFF. CDR3 DNA sequence: TGTGCCAGCAGCGTAGTTTCTGGGACAGGGGGCAAGAATGAGCAGTTCTTC. This rearrangement joins TRBV9 to TRBJ2-1, with 12 bases lining up with TRBD1. CDR1 and CDR2 (germline): SGDLS, YYNGEE. This CDR3 is 17 amino acids long. With V trimmed by 0 bases and J by 7 bases, 8 bases remained unmatched.